This paragraph reports one T cell receptor (beta chain). It was with unique molecular identifiers that the TCRbeta library was prepared. TCRdb used MiXCR to reprocess the PCR reads, holding one entry per CDR3 protein. The sample lists just under 550,000 distinct CDR3 sequences, approximately 16% occurring once. This entry is derived from a study of T-cell reconstitution after alpha-beta-depleted transplantation in children. This material consisted of PBMCs from the stem cell graft donor, taken from the stem cell graft. This sequence was found in a human donor who donated a stem cell graft to a child with acute lymphoblastic leukemia.

Here the CDR3 reads CATSEGTGGKETQYF. The CDR3 DNA sequence: TGTGCCACCAGTGAAGGGACAGGGGGTAAGGAGACCCAGTACTTC. The chain is built from TRBV24-1 and TRBJ2-5, with TRBD1 identical over 11 bases. Germline V gene lookup returns CDR1 KGHDR and CDR2 SFDVKD. Trimming at V came to 4 bases and at J to 5 bases, leaving 5 bases not matched to a gene. This CDR3 is built from 15 residues.